These 5 T cell receptor beta chains came from one sample sequenced in a study of chemoradiotherapy in HPV16-positive cancers (dated by TCRdb to between 2022 and 2023). Preparation of the library involved the immunoSEQ multiplex PCR assay. TCRdb provides this immuneACCESS table in a form limited to in-frame rearrangements. Some clones are lacking; in checked studies, under half of them reflect an unresolved V gene, and why the rest are absent is not known. The sample includes fewer than 8,000 clones, with roughly 90% observed a single time. In total, the top ten clones hold 2.5% of the sample. The specimen was tumor tissue, collected from a patient who underwent chemoradiotherapy. Receptors originate from a human donor with HPV-associated anogenital cancer.

The chain carries TRBV12-5 and TRBJ1-5, with D uncertain. The CDR3 has 13 residues. Germline CDR1 reads LGHNT; CDR2 reads FRNRAP. V shed 7 bases and J shed 6 bases, with 13 bases lying between them. For the CDR3, the DNA is TGTGCTAGTGCCCGCGAGGCGGGTCAGCCCCAGCATTTT. Translating it yields CASAREAGQPQHF.

The chain recombines TRBV10-1 with TRBJ2-2; tentatively, D is TRBD1 or TRBD2 (5 bases each). This CDR3 has 13 amino acids. Trimming removed 3 bases from V and 6 bases from J, with 8 bases in between. The germline gives CDR1 WNHNN, CDR2 SYGVQD (reference sequence). CDR3 sequence reads: CASSERGAGELFF. CDR3 nucleotide sequence: TGCGCCAGCAGTGAAAGAGGGGCCGGGGAGCTGTTTTTT.

This chain connects TRBV11-3 to TRBJ2-7; 13 positions agree with TRBD2. The CDR3 loop spans 16 amino acids. Germline-derived CDR1 and CDR2 are SGHNT and YENEEA. Trimming at V came to 4 bases and at J to 0 bases, leaving 3 bases not matched to a gene. The CDR3: CASSSGLAGNSYEQYF. CDR3 nucleotide sequence: TGTGCCAGCAGCTCGGGACTAGCGGGGAACTCCTACGAGCAGTACTTC.

The chain employs TRBV19 and TRBJ1-6; 8 bases agree with TRBD1. With V trimmed by 2 bases and J by 7 bases, 10 bases remained unmatched. Germline V lookup: CDR1 LNHDA, CDR2 SQIVND (reference sequence). The CDR3 sequence is 17 residues long. Here the CDR3 reads CASSIWGTGGENSPLHF. CDR3 nucleotide sequence: TGTGCCAGTAGTATATGGGGGACAGGAGGGGAAAATTCACCCCTCCACTTT.

The V gene is TRBV4-1, the J gene TRBJ2-1, with 8 bases aligning to TRBD2. The V gene end was trimmed by 4 bases and the J gene end by 0 bases; junction bases not matched to a gene: 14. Looked up from germline, CDR1 is MGHRA and CDR2 is YSYEKL. This CDR3 is built from 19 residues. The CDR3 loop is CASSPRNNLAGSSYNEQFF. The CDR3 DNA reads as TGCGCCAGCAGCCCGAGAAACAATTTAGCGGGGAGCTCCTACAATGAGCAGTTCTTC.